The 25 T cell receptor beta chains in this list originate from one sample, sequenced in a study of T cell responses to AZD1222 COVID-19 vaccine. Here immunoSEQ multiplex PCR was the method, and the copy in TCRdb shows in-frame clones only, minus some. Seen here are around 180,000 clones, over 80% observed once, and the top ten hold around 6.4%. The specimen was peripheral blood, collected on day 0 of AZD1222 vaccination. These receptors all come from an adult in good health.

The rearrangement links TRBV27 to TRBJ1-1; D may be TRBD1 (5 bases). Germline V gene lookup returns CDR1 MNHEY and CDR2 SMNVEV (reference sequence). The CDR3 length is 15 residues. V lost 5 bases and J 1 base, leaving 14 bases between the germline ends. CDR3 DNA: TGTGCCAGCAGTCCGGACGACGGGGGGAACACTGAAGCTTTCTTT. Its protein is CASSPDDGGNTEAFF.

In DNA form, the CDR3 reads TGTGCCAGCAGTTACGAAAGGCATGGCTACACCTTC. Protein product: CASSYERHGYTF. The chain carries TRBV6-2 or TRBV6-3 and TRBJ1-2; D not resolved. Germline values: CDR1 MNHEY, CDR2 SVGEGT. The V end lost 2 bases, the J end lost 6 bases, and 7 bases lay between the germline ends. This CDR3 region has 12 residues.

This chain links TRBV29-1 with TRBJ1-1; tentative D call: TRBD1 (6 bases). Germline assignment: CDR1 SQVTM and CDR2 ANQGSEA. V lost 3 bases to trimming and J lost 3 bases, with 11 bases between them. The CDR3 is made up of 13 amino acids. In nucleotides, the CDR3 is TGCAGCGTTGAGCGGGGGCGGGACACTGAAGCTTTCTTT. Amino acid sequence: CSVERGRDTEAFF.

The V call is TRBV6-1, the J call TRBJ2-2; D unclear. CDR3 length: 16 amino acids. Germline CDR1 reads MNHNS; CDR2 reads SASEGT. Trimming cost V 2 bases and J 1 base, with 11 bases left between them. CDR3 sequence reads: CASSEQGSLNTGELFF. CDR3 bases: TGTGCCAGCAGTGAACAAGGCAGCCTGAACACCGGGGAGCTGTTTTTT.

This rearrangement joins TRBV10-3 to TRBJ2-5, with 8 bases lining up with TRBD1. This CDR3 comprises 14 residues. Germline V gene sequence: CDR1 ENHRY, CDR2 SYGVKD. The junction had 10 bases not matched to a gene; V was cut back by 10 bases and J by 3 bases. The CDR3 loop is CATAGTGPEETQYF. CDR3 in DNA: TGTGCCACTGCCGGGACAGGACCCGAAGAGACCCAGTACTTC.

The chain uses TRBV28 and TRBJ2-1; 12 bases agree with TRBD2. Trimming took 4 bases from V and 5 from J; bases not matched to a gene: 6. Germline-derived CDR1 and CDR2 are MDHEN and SYDVKM. The CDR3 has 16 amino acids. CDR3 sequence reads: CASSSAGLAGHNEQFF. In DNA form, the CDR3 reads TGTGCCAGCAGTTCCGCGGGACTAGCGGGTCACAATGAGCAGTTCTTC.

The chain employs TRBV18 and TRBJ1-2; D is possibly TRBD1 (5 bases). The CDR3 covers 13 residues. From germline, CDR1 is KGHSH and CDR2 LQKENI. With 1 base removed from V and 6 bases from J, the gap between germline ends came to 9 bases. CDR3 residues: CASSPRRGDGYTF. For the CDR3, the DNA is TGTGCCAGCTCACCACGAAGGGGTGATGGCTACACCTTC.

The V call is TRBV19, the J call TRBJ2-1; weak D call: TRBD2 (5 bases). Germline CDR1 LNHDA, CDR2 SQIVND (reference sequence). The germline V and J ends were trimmed by 0 bases and 1 base, with 22 bases remaining between them. The length of the CDR3 is 20 residues. CDR3 nucleotides: TGTGCCAGTAGTATAGAGGGAGTTATGACCCAAAAACCATCCTACAATGAGCAGTTCTTC. It codes for CASSIEGVMTQKPSYNEQFF.

The chain joins TRBV2 to TRBJ2-5; 10 bases fit TRBD2. This CDR3 contains 15 residues. The junction had 4 bases not matched to a gene; V was cut back by 2 bases and J by 4 bases. The V gene's germline CDR1 is SNHLY and CDR2 FYNNEI. The CDR3 nucleotides are TGTGCCAGCAGTGAATCTAGCGGGAGCGGAGAGACCCAGTACTTC. Its translation: CASSESSGSGETQYF.

This clone was counted a single time. The chain is built from TRBV19 and TRBJ2-1, with a tentative D call TRBD1 (5 bases). The germline CDR1 and CDR2 sequences are LNHDA and SQIVND (reference sequence). This CDR3 is 15 amino acids long. Trimming removed 1 base at V and 5 bases at J, with 12 bases between. CDR3 sequence reads: CASSIAPTGHNEQFF. For the CDR3, the DNA is TGTGCCAGTAGTATAGCCCCAACAGGCCACAATGAGCAGTTCTTC.

The J gene is TRBJ1-4, the V gene TRBV28; the D is unclear. Between the trimmed V and J ends, which lost 4 bases and 6 bases, there was a span of 9 bases. This CDR3 contains 13 residues. The germline gives CDR1 MDHEN, CDR2 SYDVKM. The CDR3 coding sequence is TGTGCCAGCAGTTCCCCTCTTCATGAAAAACTGTTTTTT. Amino acid sequence: CASSSPLHEKLFF.

The CDR3 loop is CASSVGLADGYTF. As DNA, the CDR3 is TGTGCCAGCAGTGTCGGGCTAGCTGATGGCTACACCTTC. This sequence joins TRBV27 and TRBJ1-2, with unresolved D. Germline CDR1 and CDR2: MNHEY and SMNVEV (reference sequence). The CDR3 is 13 residues long. The V and J ends lost 5 bases and 6 bases respectively, with 13 bases between them.

The chain uses TRBV5-1 and TRBJ2-2, with TRBD1 matching 7 bases. V trimming: 4 bases; J trimming: 0 bases; junction bases outside the gene matches: 6. Germline V gene sequence: CDR1 SGHRS, CDR2 YFSETQ. CDR3 size: 16 residues. Written as DNA, the CDR3 is TGCGCCAGCAGCACAACCGGGACAGCGAACACCGGGGAGCTGTTTTTT. As protein: CASSTTGTANTGELFF.

This sequence joins TRBV5-4 and TRBJ2-3, with 8 bases aligning to TRBD1. The CDR3 loop spans 15 amino acids. With V trimmed by 2 bases and J by 5 bases, 7 bases remained unmatched. Per germline, CDR1 SGHNT and CDR2 YYREEE (reference sequence). The CDR3 region has the DNA TGTGCCAGCAGCTTCCGCCAGGGGGCGGGAGATACGCAGTATTTT. This translates into CASSFRQGAGDTQYF.

This rearrangement joins TRBV3-1 (or the pseudogene TRBV3-2) to TRBJ2-5; TRBD2 agrees at 10 bases. V trimming: 4 bases; J trimming: 7 bases; junction bases outside the gene matches: 9. Germline V CDR1 and CDR2: LGHDT, YNNKEL (reference sequence). The CDR3 contains 15 residues. The DNA of the CDR3 is TGTGCCAGCAGCCTATCAGCGGGAGGGTTTGGGACCCAGTACTTC. This codes for CASSLSAGGFGTQYF.

The J gene is TRBJ2-1, the V gene TRBV18; TRBD1 matches 10 bases. Germline V lookup: CDR1 KGHSH, CDR2 LQKENI. J was trimmed by 9 bases and V by 2 bases; bases with no gene match: 4. The CDR3 length is 14 residues. The CDR3 loop reads CASSPGTGASEQFF. CDR3 nucleotides: TGTGCCAGCTCACCAGGGACAGGGGCAAGTGAGCAGTTCTTC.

This chain links TRBV28 with TRBJ1-5; D is unresolved. The V gene lost 4 bases and the J gene lost 4 bases, with 14 bases spanning the gap. Germline CDR1 is MDHEN and CDR2 is SYDVKM. CDR3 size: 15 residues. The CDR3 DNA sequence: TGTGCCAGCAGTTCACCCGGAGTGGGAAATCAGCCCCAGCATTTT. The encoded protein is CASSSPGVGNQPQHF.

V is TRBV19 and J is TRBJ1-4; D is possibly TRBD1 (5 bases). Germline CDR1 and CDR2: LNHDA and SQIVND (reference sequence). V was pared by 0 bases and J by 0 bases, with 14 bases between. This CDR3 spans 18 amino acids. The CDR3 region is CASSIDLPTVSTNEKLFF. CDR3 bases: TGTGCCAGTAGTATAGACCTACCGACAGTCTCAACTAATGAAAAACTGTTTTTT. Variable domain in full (rest from reference TRBV19 and TRBJ1-4): DGGITQSPKYLFRKEGQNVTLSCEQNLNHDAMYWYRQDPGQGLRLIYYSQIVNDFQKGDIAEGYSVSREKKESFPLTVTSAQKNPTAFYLCASSIDLPTVSTNEKLFFGSGTQLSVL.

The chain employs TRBV18 and TRBJ1-1; D might be TRBD1 (5 bases). V was cut by 0 bases and J by 8 bases, with 13 bases left in between. Germline assignment: CDR1 KGHSH and CDR2 LQKENI. The CDR3 has 14 amino acids. CDR3 nucleotide sequence: TGTGCCAGCTCACCACCCGGGACCTTGCTCGAAGCTTTCTTT. Residues: CASSPPGTLLEAFF.

The chain has TRBV3-1 (or the pseudogene TRBV3-2) and TRBJ1-2, with D possibly matching TRBD1 (5 bases). The CDR3 sequence is 12 residues long. Per the germline V gene, CDR1 is LGHDT and CDR2 is YNNKEL (reference sequence). V lost 3 bases to trimming and J lost 7 bases, with 9 bases between them. The CDR3 region is CASSQGLLGYTF. The CDR3 nucleotides read TGTGCCAGCAGCCAGGGACTACTTGGCTACACCTTC.

This chain connects TRBV19 to TRBJ2-2, with D perhaps TRBD1 (5 bases). V lost 4 bases and J lost 5, with 11 bases in between. The CDR3 has 14 amino acids. In germline, CDR1 is LNHDA, CDR2 SQIVND (reference sequence). CDR3 sequence (DNA): TGTGCCAGTAGTAGAGACAGAGTAACCGGGGAGCTGTTTTTT. Residues: CASSRDRVTGELFF.

The rearrangement links TRBV28 to TRBJ1-4; possibly TRBD1 for D (6 bases). Germline lookup yields CDR1 MDHEN and CDR2 SYDVKM. The CDR3 runs 16 residues. V lost 8 bases and J lost 8, with 24 bases in between. The CDR3 sequence is CASSLGAGPIEEKLFF. DNA of the CDR3: TGTGCCAGCTCCTTGGGGGCAGGCCCCATAGAAGAAAAACTGTTTTTT.

This chain uses TRBV27 with TRBJ2-7; possible D gene TRBD2, 5 bases. CDR3 length equals 14 residues. Germline loops: CDR1 MNHEY, CDR2 SMNVEV (reference sequence). Deletions cut 5 bases from V and 5 bases from J, with 16 bases between. The CDR3 bases are TGTGCCAGCAGTCCCCGACGGGGAGTCCACGAGCAGTACTTC. It is translated as CASSPRRGVHEQYF.

This chain's CDR3 is CAISEGLAGGLLQETQYF. CDR3 sequence (DNA): TGTGCCATCAGTGAGGGACTAGCGGGAGGCCTTTTACAAGAGACCCAGTACTTC. The chain employs TRBV10-3 and TRBJ2-5, with TRBD2 matching over 14 bases. Germline values: CDR1 ENHRY, CDR2 SYGVKD. The CDR3 contains 18 residues. V was pared by 2 bases and J by 2 bases, with 7 bases of the junction left unmatched.

The chain recombines TRBV6-2 or TRBV6-3 with TRBJ2-1; 15 bases line up with TRBD2. Germline lookup yields CDR1 MNHEY and CDR2 SVGEGT. The CDR3 consists of 15 residues. The V segment lost 4 bases and the J segment 6 bases; nucleotides outside the gene matches: 1. The DNA of the CDR3 is TGTGCCAGCAGTTCGGGACTAGCGGGGGGCAATGAGCAGTTCTTC. As protein: CASSSGLAGGNEQFF.